This paragraph reports one T cell receptor beta chain. Its recognized antigen is unknown. No much larger clonotype is one base removed from it; base qualities were not supplied. The donors were roughly 40 Caucasian individuals from Russia, aged 6 to 90 years, who were systemically healthy. Each donor gave ten milliliters of peripheral blood, collected into EDTA-treated Vacutainer tubes. Ficoll-Paque density-gradient centrifugation was used to isolate PBMCs, with at least 6.5 million per sample. Total RNA, at least 5 micrograms per sample, was extracted from PBMCs with Trizol reagent. The percentages of naive CD45RAhigh/CD27high T cells were determined by flow cytometry on a PBMC aliquot from every donor. CDR1 and CDR2 were assigned from the germline V gene as SNHLY and FYNNEI. Measured from the cysteine to the phenylalanine, the CDR3 is 16 residues long. Only the CDR3 DNA is retained, 48 bases long and in frame from the first base. Trimming at the junction amounts to 6 bases on V and 2 bases on J, and the germline ends lie 18 bases apart.

Library preparation was by 5' RACE. Sequenced on an Illumina HiSeq 2500. A second roughly 6 to 12 cycle PCR used a sample-barcoded 5' primer and a J-beta primer mix. Each TCR beta cDNA molecule received a unique molecular identifier from a template-switch 5' adaptor carrying 12 random nucleotides. Each sample yielded at least 3 million CDR3-containing paired-end reads. First-strand cDNA was synthesized from all RNA with the Mint cDNA synthesis kit, primed by a TRBC-specific oligonucleotide. After uracil-DNA glycosylase treatment, a first 18-cycle PCR used universal primers M1SS and BC2_uni_R on all cDNA. In the source study's methods: For normalization, 1 million high-quality reads were randomly selected from each sample, with every read carrying a distinct molecular identifier. Reads with shared molecular identifiers were discarded instead of being binned into consensus sequences. CDR3 identification, clonotype clustering and error correction used MiTCR with a Q25 quality threshold and the strictest error-elimination algorithm. Lower-bound total TCR beta diversity was estimated with a nonparametric unseen species model using Euler transformation. TCRdb reprocessing: public reads trimmed at Q25 with fastp, clones called with MiXCR, in-frame beta chains kept. A single entry per CDR3 protein holds the most common genes and DNA from its merged rows. These V and J calls rely on TCRdb rather than the paper's analysis. The sample yields over a million distinct CDR3 sequences; roughly 40% were counted once. 6.5% to 10% of the sample lies in the top ten.

This record belongs to a study of blood T cells in healthy people across ages (dated by TCRdb to between 2015 and 2016). Study-level background: In model experiments, template switching captured about one uniquely barcoded TCR beta cDNA molecule for every two T cells. Using deep sequencing normalized with unique cDNA molecular identifiers, the study measured how TCR beta repertoire diversity changes with age. Donors were grouped into four age groups: young (average roughly 15 years), middle-aged (about 38), aged (approximately 58) and long-lived (about 89). To avoid experimental bias, donors of different ages were randomly spread across the sequencing lanes. Two additional independent replicas of 1 million unique cDNA reads from the same blood draw were analyzed for two donors (one aged 18 to 29 and one aged 80 or older).

General findings and caveats noted by the study authors: There was a strong correlation between observed TCR beta diversity and the percentage of naive T cells measured by flow cytometry. Because profiling used bulk unsorted PBMCs, naive and antigen-experienced compartments could not be compared conclusively. Because donor CMV infection status was unknown, age-related changes in expanded clonotypes were potentially confounded. Compared with the aged group, the long-lived group had more naive CD4+ T cells, fewer expanded clones and increased TCR diversity, suggesting age selection. As age increased, observed TCR beta diversity per million T cells dropped in a roughly linear way, and a significant reduction was already evident by age 40. Estimates of total diversity based on one million sequenced T cells were regarded as lower bounds and as underestimates.

Recombination connected TRBV2 to TRBJ2-3, with TRBD2 as a weak D call on 6 bases. The TCR was taken from a woman in her late teens or twenties in good health. The sequenced sample was blood. The CDR3 region: CASSQGWDSNTDTQYF. The sequenced DNA: TGTGCCAGCAGCCAAGGGTGGGACTCCAACACAGATACGCAGTATTTT.